This TCR beta chain emerged from a study of shared T cell receptors in the human thymus. Sequencing was performed with immunoSEQ multiplex PCR; in TCRdb, only in-frame clones are kept and a portion is missing. This table holds 640,000 or so clones, 87% found once. To note about this clone: The junction and the germline gene differ at one end; a read error may be behind it.

This CDR3 comprises 22 residues. The germline V gene encodes CDR1 MDHEN and CDR2 SYDVKM. The sample also formed part of further work on human thymus T cells.

The receptor comes from a boy under three years old with a congenital heart defect. J is TRBJ2-2 and V is TRBV28; 13 nucleotides align to TRBD2. The sample taken for sequencing was thymocytes. The CDR3 protein is CASNLTRTGGLAGPTNTGELFF. The CDR3, as DNA: TGTGCCAGCAATTTAACTAGGACAGGGGGACTAGCGGGACCCACGAACACCGGGGAGCTGTTTTTT.